The 25 T cell receptor beta chains in this list originate from one sample, sequenced in a study of blood T cell repertoires in COVID-19. Using immunoSEQ multiplex PCR, the repertoire was profiled, and TCRdb retains in-frame clones only, with some absent. The data show about 190,000 clones, roughly 83% seen once. The sequencing sample was made of PBMCs or T cells enriched from blood (not recorded which). The receptors originated from a woman under 40 who had recovered from COVID-19.

The V gene is TRBV6-5, the J gene TRBJ1-1; 9 bases match TRBD1. Germline assignment: CDR1 MNHEY and CDR2 SVGAGI. The V gene end was trimmed by 6 bases and the J gene end by 6 bases; junction bases not matched to a gene: 8. The CDR3 spans 14 residues. The CDR3 sequence is CASRQTQGAAEAFF. The CDR3 region has the DNA TGTGCCAGCAGGCAAACACAGGGGGCAGCTGAAGCTTTCTTT.

The V call is TRBV6-5, the J call TRBJ1-2, with TRBD1 as a possible D gene (6 bases). V lost 2 bases, J lost 8 bases, and 15 bases lay in between. This CDR3 is 14 amino acids long. The germline CDR1 and CDR2 sequences are MNHEY and SVGAGI. Here the CDR3 reads CASSYNAGEGGYTF. The CDR3, as DNA: TGTGCCAGCAGTTACAACGCAGGGGAAGGCGGCTACACCTTC.

Here the CDR3 reads CASSSPGQGNEAFF. DNA of the CDR3: TGTGCCAGCAGCTCCCCGGGACAGGGCAATGAAGCTTTCTTT. This chain connects TRBV7-2 to TRBJ1-1, with 9 nucleotides matching TRBD1. Germline CDR1 and CDR2: SGHTA and FQGNSA. This CDR3 region has 14 residues. V shed 4 bases, J shed 7 bases, and the junction held 7 bases outside the gene matches.

The chain carries TRBV5-1 and TRBJ2-3; weak D call: TRBD2 (5 bases). V gave up 0 bases and J gave up 2 bases, with 10 bases separating them. The V gene's germline CDR1 is SGHRS and CDR2 YFSETQ. The CDR3 contains 15 residues. The CDR3 DNA follows: TGCGCCAGCAGCTTGGGAGGGCGGAACACAGATACGCAGTATTTT. Protein product: CASSLGGRNTDTQYF.

The chain has TRBV7-9 and TRBJ2-1; 12 bases fit TRBD2. There are 15 residues in the CDR3. Germline V lookup: CDR1 SEHNR, CDR2 FQNEAQ (reference sequence). The trim removed 8 bases at V and 3 bases at J, leaving 5 bases unmatched. The CDR3 reads CASAKGLAGYNEQFF. The CDR3 DNA is TGTGCCAGCGCCAAGGGACTAGCGGGCTACAATGAGCAGTTCTTC.

This clone was detected only a few times. The V and J genes are TRBV7-8 and TRBJ2-3; no definite D call. Trimming left V 5 bases short and J 1 base short, with 13 bases between. Germline CDR1 reads SGHVS; CDR2 reads FQNEAQ. CDR3 length equals 15 residues. CDR3 amino acids: CASSDSTRGTDTQYF. Written as DNA, the CDR3 is TGTGCCAGCAGCGACTCAACGCGCGGCACAGATACGCAGTATTTT.

The chain couples TRBV11-2 to TRBJ2-7, with 9 bases fitting TRBD2. Germline V gives CDR1 SGHAT, CDR2 FQNNGV. The V gene end was trimmed by 5 bases and the J gene end by 4 bases; junction bases not matched to a gene: 9. CDR3 size: 15 residues. The CDR3 region has the DNA TGTGCCAGCAGCGTGGGAGTAGCGGGAGTATACGAGCAGTACTTC. Encoded protein: CASSVGVAGVYEQYF. The full variable domain, in which reference TRBV11-2 and TRBJ2-7 provide the parts outside the CDR3, is EAGVAQSPRYKIIEKRQSVAFWCNPISGHATLYWYQQILGQGPKLLIQFQNNGVVDDSQLPKDRFSAERLKGVDSTLKIQPAKLEDSAVYLCASSVGVAGVYEQYFGPGTRLTVT.

The chain combines TRBV29-1 with TRBJ2-5, with a weak D call TRBD1 (5 bases). The CDR3 totals 11 residues. Germline CDR1 reads SQVTM; CDR2 reads ANQGSEA. Trimming pared 7 bases from V and 5 bases from J, leaving 11 bases between. The CDR3 protein is CSGGEEETQYF. The DNA for the CDR3 is TGCAGCGGGGGCGAGGAGGAGACCCAGTACTTC. The full variable domain, its missing parts supplied by reference TRBV29-1 and TRBJ2-5, is SAVISQKPSRDICQRGTSLTIQCQVDSQVTMMFWYRQQPGQSLTLIATANQGSEATYESGFVIDKFPISRPNLTFSTLTVSNMSPEDSSIYLCSGGEEETQYFGPGTRLLVL.

This rearrangement joins TRBV19 to TRBJ1-1; D ambiguous. The CDR3 is 14 residues long. Germline loops: CDR1 LNHDA, CDR2 SQIVND (reference sequence). The V and J ends lost 2 bases and 6 bases respectively, with 13 bases between them. CDR3 residues: CASSIRTDNPEAFF. Written as DNA, the CDR3 is TGTGCCAGTAGTATAAGAACTGACAACCCTGAAGCTTTCTTT.

The rearrangement links TRBV27 to TRBJ2-7; D is perhaps TRBD2 (5 bases). Germline V CDR1 and CDR2: MNHEY, SMNVEV (reference sequence). The CDR3 runs to 12 residues. Trimming took 5 bases from V and 7 from J, leaving 12 bases between them. Here the CDR3 reads CASSPNREEQYF. The CDR3 nucleotides read TGTGCCAGCAGTCCAAACCGGGAAGAGCAGTACTTC.

This chain uses TRBV11-2 with TRBJ1-1; a possible D gene is TRBD1 (5 bases). Germline V gives CDR1 SGHAT, CDR2 FQNNGV. Trimming took 1 base from V and 11 from J, leaving 14 bases between them. The CDR3 is 13 amino acids. The CDR3 here is CASSLGSGQGAFF. In DNA, the CDR3 is TGTGCCAGCAGCTTAGGTTCCGGACAAGGGGCTTTCTTT.

The rearrangement joins TRBV21-1 to TRBJ1-5; TRBD1, the table's D call, lacks a check against the DNA. TRBV21-1 constitutes a pseudogene. The CDR3 is 15 residues long. For the CDR3, the DNA is TGTGCCAGCACAGTCTCGACAGGGAGCAATCAGCCCCAGCATTTT. Its translation: CASTVSTGSNQPQHF.

This CDR3 is CASSRLAGVNNEQFF. CDR3 DNA: TGTGCCAGCAGCAGACTAGCGGGAGTCAACAATGAGCAGTTCTTC. This chain uses TRBV11-3 with TRBJ2-1; 12 bases fit TRBD2. This CDR3 region has 15 residues. The ends lost 5 bases at V and 5 bases at J; junction bases unmatched: 4. Germline V gene lookup returns CDR1 SGHNT and CDR2 YENEEA.

This chain joins TRBV28 and TRBJ2-2, with 7 bases fitting TRBD2. The CDR3 length is 16 residues. V was clipped by 6 bases and J by 9 bases; unmatched bases: 16. CDR1 and CDR2 (germline): MDHEN, SYDVKM. The CDR3 nucleotides read TGTGCCAGCAGGACGGGACTAACAGTTCTGAGCCGGGAGCTGTTTTTT. This encodes CASRTGLTVLSRELFF.

The chain joins TRBV20-1 to TRBJ2-7; possible D gene TRBD1, 5 bases. The CDR3 is 11 amino acids. Between the trimmed V and J ends, which lost 1 base and 6 bases, there was a span of 7 bases. The germline gives CDR1 DFQATT, CDR2 SNEGSKA (reference sequence). CDR3 sequence (DNA): TGCAGTGCTAGAGTCAGGGCCGAGCAGTACTTC. Translating gives CSARVRAEQYF.

The chain employs TRBV5-5 and TRBJ1-5, with D uncertain. Trimming stripped 4 bases from V and 2 bases from J, with 13 bases between. Germline-derived CDR1 and CDR2 are SGHKS and YYEKEE (reference sequence). The CDR3 spans 15 residues. The CDR3 region has the DNA TGTGCCAGCAGCGCCGGTAATAGCGGCAATCAGCCCCAGCATTTT. Amino acids: CASSAGNSGNQPQHF.

The chain recombines TRBV13 with TRBJ2-7, with D possibly matching TRBD2 (6 bases). The CDR3 is 15 residues long. Between the trimmed V and J ends, which lost 0 bases and 1 base, there was a span of 10 bases. Looked up from germline, CDR1 is PRHDT and CDR2 is FYEKMQ (reference sequence). The CDR3 is CASSLGSGLSYEQYF. Here the CDR3 DNA reads TGTGCCAGCAGCTTAGGCAGCGGGCTTTCCTACGAGCAGTACTTC.

The rearrangement joins TRBV7-2 to TRBJ2-7; tentatively, D is TRBD1 (5 bases). The germline V gene encodes CDR1 SGHTA and CDR2 FQGNSA. The V and J ends lost 1 base and 1 base respectively, with 17 bases between them. The CDR3 consists of 17 residues. The CDR3, as DNA: TGTGCCAGCAGCTTAGTCGCAGGGCGTTCCTGGTCCTACGAGCAGTACTTC. Residues: CASSLVAGRSWSYEQYF. The whole variable domain, filled in from reference TRBV7-2 and TRBJ2-7, reads GAGVSQSPSNKVTEKGKDVELRCDPISGHTALYWYRQSLGQGLEFLIYFQGNSAPDKSGLPSDRFSAERTGGSVSTLTIQRTQQEDSAVYLCASSLVAGRSWSYEQYFGPGTRLTVT.

J is TRBJ2-1 and V is TRBV24-1, with 8 nucleotides matching TRBD1. The J segment lost 2 bases and the V segment lost 5 bases, leaving 1 base of the junction unmatched. The CDR3 length is 14 residues. The germline CDR1 and CDR2 sequences are KGHDR and SFDVKD. The CDR3 is CATSGDRTYNEQFF. CDR3 DNA sequence: TGTGCCACCAGTGGGGACAGGACCTACAATGAGCAGTTCTTC.

The rearrangement joins TRBV9 to TRBJ2-1; TRBD2 matches 7 bases. The CDR3 consists of 14 residues. Germline V lookup: CDR1 SGDLS, CDR2 YYNGEE. V was clipped by 1 base and J by 9 bases; unmatched bases: 7. The CDR3 reads CASSVYLGGFEQFF. The CDR3 DNA reads TGTGCCAGCAGCGTATATTTGGGGGGGTTTGAGCAGTTCTTC. Full variable domain (missing parts from reference TRBV9 and TRBJ2-1): DSGVTQTPKHLITATGQRVTLRCSPRSGDLSVYWYQQSLDQGLQFLIQYYNGEERAKGNILERFSAQQFPDLHSELNLSSLELGDSALYFCASSVYLGGFEQFFGPGTRLTVL.

The CDR3 sequence is CASNPIWSGNTDTQYF. CDR3 nucleotide sequence: TGTGCCAGTAACCCCATTTGGAGCGGAAACACAGATACGCAGTATTTT. The J gene is TRBJ2-3, the V gene TRBV19, with D perhaps TRBD2 (5 bases). Trimming left V 7 bases short and J 2 bases short, with 19 bases between. The germline gives CDR1 LNHDA, CDR2 SQIVND (reference sequence). The CDR3 totals 16 residues.

The chain has TRBV5-6 and TRBJ1-2, with TRBD1 matching 8 bases. CDR3 size: 15 residues. The ends lost 0 bases at V and 2 bases at J; junction bases unmatched: 3. Germline V CDR1 and CDR2: SGHDT, YYEEEE. The CDR3 sequence: CASSLGTGINYGYTF. The CDR3 nucleotides read TGTGCCAGCAGCTTGGGGACAGGGATCAACTATGGCTACACCTTC.

The chain is built from TRBV19 and TRBJ2-1, with unresolved D. Looked up from germline, CDR1 is LNHDA and CDR2 is SQIVND (reference sequence). This CDR3 region has 15 residues. Trimming pared 11 bases from V and 0 bases from J, leaving 17 bases between. Here the CDR3 reads CASQLVGFSYNEQFF. DNA for the CDR3: TGTGCCTCTCAATTAGTGGGCTTCTCCTACAATGAGCAGTTCTTC. The complete variable domain, with remaining parts taken from reference TRBV19 and TRBJ2-1, reads DGGITQSPKYLFRKEGQNVTLSCEQNLNHDAMYWYRQDPGQGLRLIYYSQIVNDFQKGDIAEGYSVSREKKESFPLTVTSAQKNPTAFYLCASQLVGFSYNEQFFGPGTRLTVL.

The gene calls are TRBV11-2 and TRBJ2-7; tentatively, D is TRBD2 (5 bases). Trimming left V 5 bases short and J 2 bases short, with 16 bases between. Germline V lookup: CDR1 SGHAT, CDR2 FQNNGV. The CDR3 is 15 residues long. Here the CDR3 reads CASSRGVARTYEQYF. The CDR3 nucleotides are TGTGCCAGCAGCCGCGGCGTAGCGAGAACCTACGAGCAGTACTTC.

This clone was seen a single time. CDR3 DNA: TGTGCCAGCAGTGCAGGCAGGGGGCTGGATGAGCAGTTCTTC. Its protein is CASSAGRGLDEQFF. This chain uses TRBV25-1 with TRBJ2-1; 8 positions match TRBD1. This CDR3 spans 14 amino acids. V was clipped by 4 bases and J by 8 bases; unmatched bases: 7. Germline loops: CDR1 MGHDK, CDR2 SYGVNS.